The rows below give T cell receptor beta chains drawn from one sample of a study of T cells after posttransplantation cyclophosphamide. Sequencing was performed with immunoSEQ multiplex PCR; in TCRdb, only in-frame clones are kept and a portion is missing. The sample records about 47,000 clones, around 91% being singletons. The sequenced sample was PBMCs. All receptors come from a woman in her forties or fifties in good health and a related stem cell transplant donor. Each CDR3 is given with its conserved first and last residue. The D gene is left open where the match is weak.

>TRBD1|TRBV2
CASSPLTGGNSPLHF
>.|TRBV27
CASSLRGSTEAFF
>.|TRBV23-1
CAPGEFSSYNSPLHF
>.|TRBV15
CATSRYREYEQYF
>.|TRBV4-1
CASSQDGGKQFF
>TRBD2|TRBV7-3
CASSPGLVYNEQFF
>TRBD1|TRBV27
CASSLSQGAYQPQHF
>.|TRBV7-2
CASLLDRFNTEAFF
>TRBD1|TRBV6-1
CASRSTGTEQPQHF
>.|TRBV6-6
CASRVAGGSEKLFF
>.|TRBV6-5
CASSLTQGTEKLFF
>TRBD2|TRBV5-1
CASSLRLAGVGETQYF
>.|TRBV14
CASSPRTVTDTQYF
>.|TRBV7-6
CASSTGPLGKDTQYF